This T cell receptor beta chain was found in a study of T-cell reconstitution after alpha-beta-depleted transplantation in children. Unique molecular identifiers were incorporated when the TCRbeta library was constructed. One entry per CDR3 protein results from TCRdb running MiXCR on the PCR reads. Of hundreds of thousands of distinct CDR3 sequences listed, about 11% were seen once; the top ten hold around 2.8%. This CDR3 spans 14 amino acids. V gave up 1 base and J gave up 7 bases; unmatched junction bases: 2. Germline V gene sequence: CDR1 SGDLS, CDR2 YYNGEE. The chain is built from TRBV9 and TRBJ2-1; the match to TRBD2 covers 10 bases. This TCR came from a human donor who donated a stem cell graft to a child with acute lymphoblastic leukemia. The specimen comprised PBMCs from the stem cell graft donor, sampled from the stem cell graft. This chain's CDR3 is CASSVQLAGNEQFF. The CDR3, as DNA: TGTGCCAGCAGCGTACAACTAGCGGGGAATGAGCAGTTCTTC.